The clone carrying this TCR beta chain has at least ten counts. No antigen is known for it. This sample was taken from a study of beta chain features in type 1 diabetes. The authors reverse transcribed all of the isolated RNA, so sequencing captured expressed TCRB transcripts. Profiling relied on immunoSEQ multiplex PCR, and the TCRdb table lists in-frame clones only, not all of them. The sample holds 140,000 or so clones, about 10% seen once. The CDR3 is 15 amino acids. The V gene lost 4 bases and the J gene lost 4 bases, with 17 bases spanning the gap. CDR1 and CDR2 from the germline V gene are LGHNA and YSLEER. Whole-study findings and limits: cDNA-based reads could over-represent cells with high TCR expression. Junctions at VDJ sites from type 1 diabetes patients had fewer insertions and more deletions.

The specimen was naive CD4+ T cells from blood. The rearrangement links TRBV4-3 to TRBJ2-7, with a possible D match to TRBD1 (6 bases). The source is a man between 18 and 29 years old in good health. In DNA, the CDR3 is TGCGCCAGCAGCCCGAGGACAGAAGGCTCGTACGAGCAGTACTTC. Translated: CASSPRTEGSYEQYF.